The TCR beta chain under discussion was sequenced for a study of blood T cell repertoires in COVID-19. The data were produced by immunoSEQ multiplex PCR, yet TCRdb's version contains in-frame clones alone and is incomplete. The sample gives 200,000 to 300,000 clones, 80% to 90% of which show up once; around 2.5% is in the top ten. Germline-derived CDR1 and CDR2 are GTSNPN and SVGIG (reference sequence). The CDR3 has 12 residues. Trimming cost V 2 bases and J 7 bases, with 11 bases left between them. The table lists this clone with a count of one. The chain uses TRBV30 and TRBJ1-1; D remains unclear. The source is a man aged 35-49 years who had recovered from COVID-19. Input material: peripheral blood. The CDR3 reads CAWSPSAFEAFF. DNA of the CDR3: TGTGCCTGGAGTCCCAGCGCCTTTGAAGCTTTCTTT.